The 8 T cell receptor beta chains below come from one sample, sequenced in a study of identical twins. TCRdb reanalysed the 5' RACE reads using MiXCR and keeps one entry per CDR3 protein. The repertoire includes roughly 690,000 distinct CDR3 sequences, about 20% of them detected once, and 4% to 4.5% sits in the top ten. These data also formed part of another study, on T cells expressing NK-cell markers.

Sample: PBMCs. These receptors all stem from a young woman in good health.

This clonotype came up a few times. V gene TRBV5-6 combines with J gene TRBJ2-7, with unresolved D. V was shortened by 3 bases and J by 7 bases, with 11 bases between the two germline ends. CDR1 and CDR2 (germline): SGHDT, YYEEEE. CDR3 length equals 12 residues. Here the CDR3 DNA reads TGTGCCAGCAGCTCGTCCCTTGGAGAGCAGTACTTC. Protein product: CASSSSLGEQYF. The whole variable domain, remainder taken from reference TRBV5-6 and TRBJ2-7, is DAGVTQSPTHLIKTRGQQVTLRCSPKSGHDTVSWYQQALGQGPQFIFQYYEEEERQRGNFPDRFSGHQFPNYSSELNVNALLLGDSALYLCASSSSLGEQYFGPGTRLTVT.

This clonotype has a count of ten or more. The chain uses TRBV15 and TRBJ2-7; no clear D. The V gene's germline CDR1 is LNHNV and CDR2 YYDKDF (reference sequence). Trimming shortened V by 7 bases and J by 1 base, and 14 bases separated the two germline ends. The CDR3 runs 14 residues. The DNA for the CDR3 is TGTGCCACCAAGCGAGGCACCGGTTCCTACGAGCAGTACTTC. This sequence encodes CATKRGTGSYEQYF.

This clonotype was seen many times. The J gene is TRBJ2-5, the V gene TRBV6-6; no clear D. V lost 2 bases, J lost 4 bases, and 2 bases lay in between. Germline V gene sequence: CDR1 MNHNY, CDR2 SVGAGI (reference sequence). This CDR3 comprises 11 residues. For the CDR3, the DNA is TGTGCCAGCAGTTACCGAGAGACCCAGTACTTC. This codes for CASSYRETQYF.

This clonotype has more than one count but fewer than ten. Relative to the germline gene, one junction end is altered; a read error may explain this. The CDR3 nucleotides are TGCAGTGCCAGACTAGCGGAGAATGCGCAGTTCTTC. It specifies CSARLAENAQFF. V usage is TRBV20-1 and J usage is TRBJ2-1; 9 positions match TRBD2. Germline lookup yields CDR1 DFQATT and CDR2 SNEGSKA (reference sequence). The length of the CDR3 is 12 residues.

This rearrangement joins TRBV6-5 to TRBJ2-7; TRBD2 agrees at 10 bases. This CDR3 contains 16 residues. V was clipped by 0 bases and J by 5 bases; unmatched bases: 7. Germline CDR1 is MNHEY and CDR2 is SVGAGI. The CDR3 bases are TGTGCCAGCAGTTACTCAGTACTAGCGGGGAAAAACGAGCAGTACTTC. Its translation: CASSYSVLAGKNEQYF.

This clonotype came up a few times. V and J are TRBV7-9 and TRBJ2-2; D ambiguous. Deletions cut 6 bases from V and 7 bases from J, with 9 bases between. CDR1 and CDR2 from the germline V gene are SEHNR and FQNEAQ (reference sequence). CDR3 length: 12 residues. In nucleotides, the CDR3 is TGTGCCAGCAGTCCTCTGGGCGGGGAGCTGTTTTTT. This translates into CASSPLGGELFF.

The rearrangement uses TRBV7-6 and TRBJ2-1; D is uncertain. There are 15 residues in the CDR3. V lost 5 bases, J lost 7 bases, and 18 bases lay in between. Germline V gene data show CDR1 as SGHVS and CDR2 as FNYEAQ. CDR3 protein: CASSTTALAFNEQFF. The CDR3 DNA reads TGTGCCAGCAGCACGACTGCCCTCGCTTTTAATGAGCAGTTCTTC.

The chain is built from TRBV5-1 and TRBJ1-6; the match to TRBD1 covers 7 bases. This CDR3 is built from 14 residues. Germline-derived CDR1 and CDR2 are SGHRS and YFSETQ. The J segment lost 8 bases and the V segment lost 4 bases, leaving 6 bases of the junction unmatched. In nucleotides, the CDR3 is TGCGCCAGCAGCCCAGGACAGGTTGATTCACCCCTCCACTTT. Protein: CASSPGQVDSPLHF.